The source of this T cell receptor (beta chain) is a study of neurological immune-mediated disorders. This clonotype occurred many times. TCRdb independently ran MiXCR on the 5' RACE reads; one entry per CDR3 protein. Altogether approximately 24,000 distinct CDR3 sequences are present, 13% being singletons, with the ten largest covering 16%. The CDR3 extends over 13 amino acids. CDR1 and CDR2 (germline): SGHTA, FQGTGA. The sequencing sample was made of PBMCs. The receptor was derived from a woman aged 40 to 50 with HTLV-1-associated myelopathy (HAM/TSP). This chain joins TRBV7-3 and TRBJ2-7; the D call may be TRBD1 or TRBD2 (5 bases each). Here the CDR3 DNA reads TGTGCTCCCGGGAATTCAGGGTCCTACGAGCAGTACTTC. This sequence encodes CAPGNSGSYEQYF.